A single sample is the source of the 3 T cell receptor beta chains below, sequenced in a study of blood T cell repertoires in COVID-19. Sequencing was performed with immunoSEQ multiplex PCR; in TCRdb, only in-frame clones are kept and a portion is missing. This table holds over 120,000 clones, around 90% found once. The specimen was peripheral blood. Source of these receptors: a woman aged 45 to 65 with acute or convalescent COVID-19.

This sequence joins TRBV5-1 and TRBJ1-3; D perhaps matches TRBD1 (5 bases). Germline V CDR1 and CDR2: SGHRS, YFSETQ. This CDR3 region has 16 residues. Trimming stripped 4 bases from V and 2 bases from J, with 16 bases between. CDR3 coding DNA: TGCGCCAGCAGCGGAGACAGCTACTCAACTGGAAACACCATATATTTT. Translated, it gives CASSGDSYSTGNTIYF.

The chain is built from TRBV7-3 and TRBJ2-1; 12 positions agree with TRBD2. Germline V gene lookup returns CDR1 SGHTA and CDR2 FQGTGA. This CDR3 has 15 amino acids. The J segment lost 5 bases and the V segment lost 5 bases, leaving 4 bases of the junction unmatched. CDR3 coding DNA: TGTGCCAGCAGCACCCTAGCGGGAGGGAACAATGAGCAGTTCTTC. It translates to CASSTLAGGNNEQFF.

V usage is TRBV5-4 and J usage is TRBJ1-2; D is ambiguous. The germline V gene encodes CDR1 SGHNT and CDR2 YYREEE (reference sequence). The ends were cut back, 1 base at V and 0 bases at J, with 4 bases in the middle. This CDR3 spans 13 amino acids. CDR3 region: CASSLTANYGYTF. The CDR3 DNA follows: TGTGCCAGCAGCTTGACGGCTAACTATGGCTACACCTTC.